One sample yielded the 17 T cell receptor beta chains listed below, sequenced in a study of blood T cells in healthy people across ages. The use of a sample-barcoded 5' primer and a J-beta primer mix characterized a second PCR of 7 to 11 cycles. In TCRdb, the 5' RACE reads were re-called with MiXCR into one record per CDR3 protein. The repertoire holds 780,000 or so distinct CDR3 sequences, more than 20% seen once, with under 4.5% in the top ten. These data were likewise used in another study, on T cells of mothers and their children.

The sequenced sample was blood. The receptors come from a boy under 18 in good health.

CDR3 sequence reads: CASSQDPEDKSYEQYF. The DNA for the CDR3 is TGCGCCAGCAGCCAAGACCCCGAAGATAAGTCCTACGAGCAGTACTTC. The chain uses TRBV4-1 and TRBJ2-7; D ambiguous. V dropped 0 bases and J dropped 1 base, with 13 bases sitting between them. Germline values: CDR1 MGHRA, CDR2 YSYEKL. CDR3 length: 16 residues.

The gene calls are TRBV20-1 and TRBJ1-2; tentative D call: TRBD1 (6 bases). The CDR3 is 14 amino acids. CDR1 DFQATT and CDR2 SNEGSKA come from the germline V gene (reference sequence). With 3 bases removed from V and 6 bases from J, the gap between germline ends came to 17 bases. In DNA form, the CDR3 reads TGCAGTGCTAGCGGAACAGGGAAGTACGATGGCTACACCTTC. Its protein is CSASGTGKYDGYTF.

The V and J genes are TRBV12-3 or TRBV12-4 and TRBJ2-3; 7 bases fit TRBD2. The CDR3 has 15 residues. Losses at the gene ends were 5 bases for V and 0 bases for J; bases not matched to a gene: 5. As DNA, the CDR3 is TGTGCCAGCAGTACCCTCGGGGGGAGCACAGATACGCAGTATTTT. Protein product: CASSTLGGSTDTQYF.

With respect to this clonotype: Without the conserved terminal phenylalanine or tryptophan, this CDR3 likely stems from a read error. J is TRBJ1-2 and V is TRBV11-1; no clear D gene. Trimming shortened V by 0 bases and J by 3 bases, and 8 bases separated the two germline ends. Germline CDR1 SGHAT, CDR2 FQDESV (reference sequence). The CDR3 consists of 14 residues. The CDR3 DNA reads TGTGCCAGCAGCTTAGCAGGAGATGACTATGGCTACACCATC. It encodes CASSLAGDDYGYTI.

A few counts support this clonotype. The rearrangement uses TRBV12-3 or TRBV12-4 and TRBJ2-4; D call uncertain. V was shortened by 5 bases and J by 2 bases, with 13 bases between the two germline ends. CDR3 length equals 15 residues. CDR3 sequence: CASSAPRVSKNIQYF. CDR3 coding DNA: TGTGCCAGCAGTGCTCCAAGGGTTTCCAAAAACATTCAGTACTTC.

The chain carries TRBV7-8 and TRBJ1-5; D ambiguous. Germline assignment: CDR1 SGHVS and CDR2 FQNEAQ. CDR3 size: 15 residues. Trimming shortened V by 4 bases and J by 2 bases, and 12 bases separated the two germline ends. Here the CDR3 reads CASSSQYGGNQPQHF. CDR3 DNA: TGTGCCAGCAGCTCCCAATACGGGGGCAATCAGCCCCAGCATTTT.

The V call is TRBV29-1, the J call TRBJ2-7; 11 nucleotides agree with TRBD1. V gave up 4 bases and J gave up 5 bases; unmatched junction bases: 1. This CDR3 contains 12 residues. Germline V lookup: CDR1 SQVTM, CDR2 ANQGSEA. CDR3 in DNA: TGCAGCGTTGGGGGACAGGGGGACGAGCAGTACTTC. Translation gives CSVGGQGDEQYF.

This clonotype has more than one count but fewer than ten. The rearrangement links TRBV29-1 to TRBJ2-3; TRBD1 or TRBD2 may be the D gene (5 bases each). Germline-derived CDR1 and CDR2 are SQVTM and ANQGSEA. Trimming took 1 base from V and 4 from J, leaving 12 bases between them. This CDR3 comprises 14 residues. The CDR3 region is CSVEGIGASDTQYF. Written as DNA, the CDR3 is TGCAGCGTTGAAGGGATCGGGGCCTCAGATACGCAGTATTTT.

The chain is built from TRBV6-2 or TRBV6-3 and TRBJ2-5; D is perhaps TRBD2 (5 bases). This CDR3 has 14 amino acids. With 5 bases removed from V and 4 bases from J, the gap between germline ends came to 14 bases. Looked up from germline, CDR1 is MNHEY and CDR2 is SVGEGT. The CDR3 reads CASSRMDFAETQYF. The DNA for the CDR3 is TGTGCCAGCAGTAGGATGGACTTCGCAGAGACCCAGTACTTC.

In this sample, this clonotype turned up a few times. V gene TRBV14 combines with J gene TRBJ2-5; tentatively, D is TRBD1 (6 bases). The J call is in doubt because the DNA end fits TRBJ2-1 better. Germline loops: CDR1 SGHDN, CDR2 FVKESK. The CDR3 loop spans 15 amino acids. The DNA of the CDR3 is TGTGCCAGCAGCCAAGGTTTCACAGGGATACATGAGCAGTTCTTC. This sequence encodes CASSQGFTGIHEQFF.

This clonotype was found a few times. This chain joins TRBV27 and TRBJ2-5; D may be TRBD2 (6 bases). This CDR3 comprises 13 residues. V was cut by 6 bases and J by 4 bases, with 12 bases left in between. Germline CDR1 reads MNHEY; CDR2 reads SMNVEV (reference sequence). This CDR3 reads CASSDGGIETQYF. CDR3 nucleotide sequence: TGTGCCAGCAGCGACGGGGGAATAGAGACCCAGTACTTC.

This chain uses TRBV7-9 with TRBJ1-3, with D possibly being TRBD1 (6 bases). The V end was cut by 5 bases, the J end by 8 bases, with 13 bases between. Germline V gives CDR1 SEHNR, CDR2 FQNEAQ (reference sequence). This CDR3 comprises 13 residues. The CDR3: CASSVQGRDTIYF. The CDR3 region has the DNA TGTGCCAGCAGCGTACAGGGCAGGGACACCATATATTTT.

The chain has TRBV6-6 and TRBJ1-5, with 7 bases fitting TRBD1. V shed 6 bases, J shed 4 bases, and the junction held 3 bases outside the gene matches. CDR3 length equals 13 residues. Germline CDR1 MNHNY, CDR2 SVGAGI (reference sequence). This CDR3 is CASRVGQNQPQHF. In nucleotides, the CDR3 is TGTGCCAGCAGGGTGGGACAGAATCAGCCCCAGCATTTT.

This clonotype was recorded a few times. The rearrangement uses TRBV10-3 and TRBJ2-1, with a tentative D call TRBD1 (6 bases). Trimming stripped 3 bases from V and 9 bases from J, with 9 bases between. The V gene's germline CDR1 is ENHRY and CDR2 SYGVKD. The CDR3 has 12 residues. CDR3 amino acids: CAISDRGSEQFF. In DNA, the CDR3 is TGTGCCATCAGTGACAGGGGCAGTGAGCAGTTCTTC.

This clonotype was detected once. The V gene is TRBV29-1, the J gene TRBJ1-3, with D uncertain. V shed 5 bases and J shed 0 bases, with 8 bases lying between them. The CDR3 is 13 residues long. Looked up from germline, CDR1 is SQVTM and CDR2 is ANQGSEA. Here the CDR3 reads CSVLPDSGNTIYF. The CDR3 DNA reads TGCAGCGTTCTCCCGGACTCTGGAAACACCATATATTTT.

This chain links TRBV6-2 or TRBV6-3 with TRBJ2-5; the D gene is possibly TRBD2 (5 bases). With the DNA end fitting TRBJ2-7 better, the J assignment may be wrong. CDR1 is MNHEY and CDR2 is SVGEGT in the germline V gene. The CDR3 is 12 residues long. The CDR3 spells CASSGVVYEQYF. In nucleotides, the CDR3 is TGTGCCAGCAGCGGGGTCGTCTACGAGCAGTACTTC.

The CDR3 DNA follows: TGTGCCATCAGTGAACAGGGTAGTGGAAACACCATATATTTT. Translated, it gives CAISEQGSGNTIYF. The chain links TRBV10-3 to TRBJ1-3; D is possibly TRBD1 (6 bases). In germline, CDR1 is ENHRY, CDR2 SYGVKD. V lost 3 bases, J lost 3 bases, and 9 bases lay in between. This CDR3 is 14 amino acids long.